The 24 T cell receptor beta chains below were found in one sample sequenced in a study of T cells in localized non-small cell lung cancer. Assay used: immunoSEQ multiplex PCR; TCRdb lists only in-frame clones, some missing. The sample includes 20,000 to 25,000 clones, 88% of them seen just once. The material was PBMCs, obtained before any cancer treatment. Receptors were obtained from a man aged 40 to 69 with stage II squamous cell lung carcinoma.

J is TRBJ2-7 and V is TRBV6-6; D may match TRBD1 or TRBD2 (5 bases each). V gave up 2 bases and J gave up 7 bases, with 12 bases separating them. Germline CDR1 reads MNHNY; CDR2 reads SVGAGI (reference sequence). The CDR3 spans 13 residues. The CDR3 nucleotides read TGTGCCAGCAGTTACAGAAGGGGCGGGGAGCAGTACTTC. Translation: CASSYRRGGEQYF.

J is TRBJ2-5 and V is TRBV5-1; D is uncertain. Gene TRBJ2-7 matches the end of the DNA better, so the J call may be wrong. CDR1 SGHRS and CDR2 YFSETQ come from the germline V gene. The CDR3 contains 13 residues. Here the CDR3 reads CASSQNNSYEQYF. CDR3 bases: TGCGCCAGCAGCCAGAACAACTCCTACGAGCAGTACTTC.

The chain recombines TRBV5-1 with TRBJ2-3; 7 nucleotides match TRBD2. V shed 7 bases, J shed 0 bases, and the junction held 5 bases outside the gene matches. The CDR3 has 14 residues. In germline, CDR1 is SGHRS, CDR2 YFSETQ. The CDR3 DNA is TGCGCCAGCGGCCGGGACTATAGCACAGATACGCAGTATTTT. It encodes CASGRDYSTDTQYF.

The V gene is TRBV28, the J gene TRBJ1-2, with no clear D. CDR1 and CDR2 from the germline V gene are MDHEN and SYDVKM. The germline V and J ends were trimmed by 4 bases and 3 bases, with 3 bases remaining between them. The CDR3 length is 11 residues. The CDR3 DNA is TGTGCCAGCAGTTGGGACTATGGCTACACCTTC. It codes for CASSWDYGYTF.

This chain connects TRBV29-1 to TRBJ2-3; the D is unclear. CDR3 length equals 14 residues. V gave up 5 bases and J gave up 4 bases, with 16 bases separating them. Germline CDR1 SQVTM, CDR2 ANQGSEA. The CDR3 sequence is CSVRYPLNPDTQYF. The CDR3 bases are TGCAGCGTTCGATACCCCCTAAACCCAGATACGCAGTATTTT.

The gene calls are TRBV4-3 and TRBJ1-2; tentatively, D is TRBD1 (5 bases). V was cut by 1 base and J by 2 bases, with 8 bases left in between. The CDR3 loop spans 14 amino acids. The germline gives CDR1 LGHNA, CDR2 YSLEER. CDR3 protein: CASSQVDRNYGYTF. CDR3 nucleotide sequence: TGCGCCAGCAGCCAAGTTGACAGAAACTATGGCTACACCTTC.

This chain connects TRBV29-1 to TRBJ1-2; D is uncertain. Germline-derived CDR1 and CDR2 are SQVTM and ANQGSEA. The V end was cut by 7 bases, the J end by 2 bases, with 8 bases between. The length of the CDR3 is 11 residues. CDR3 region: CSGRLNYGYTF. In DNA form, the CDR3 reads TGCAGCGGGCGCCTGAACTATGGCTACACCTTC. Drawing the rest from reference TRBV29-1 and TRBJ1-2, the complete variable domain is SAVISQKPSRDICQRGTSLTIQCQVDSQVTMMFWYRQQPGQSLTLIATANQGSEATYESGFVIDKFPISRPNLTFSTLTVSNMSPEDSSIYLCSGRLNYGYTFGSGTRLTVV.

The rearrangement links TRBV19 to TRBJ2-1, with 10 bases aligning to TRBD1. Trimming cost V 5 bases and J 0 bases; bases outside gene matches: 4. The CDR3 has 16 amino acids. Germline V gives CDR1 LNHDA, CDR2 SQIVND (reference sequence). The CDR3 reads CASSPRTGGSYNEQFF. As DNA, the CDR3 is TGTGCCAGTAGTCCAAGGACAGGGGGCTCCTACAATGAGCAGTTCTTC.

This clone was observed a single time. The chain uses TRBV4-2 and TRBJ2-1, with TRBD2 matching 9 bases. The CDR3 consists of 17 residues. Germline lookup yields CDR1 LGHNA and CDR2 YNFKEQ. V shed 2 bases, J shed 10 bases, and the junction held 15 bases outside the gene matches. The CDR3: CASSQNPGSGRMGEQFF. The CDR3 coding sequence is TGTGCCAGCAGCCAAAATCCAGGTAGCGGGAGAATGGGAGAGCAGTTCTTC.

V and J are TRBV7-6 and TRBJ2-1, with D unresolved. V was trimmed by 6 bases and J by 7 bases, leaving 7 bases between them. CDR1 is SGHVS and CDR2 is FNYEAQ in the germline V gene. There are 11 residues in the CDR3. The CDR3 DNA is TGTGCCAGCAGAGTTAAAAATGAGCAGTTCTTC. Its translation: CASRVKNEQFF.

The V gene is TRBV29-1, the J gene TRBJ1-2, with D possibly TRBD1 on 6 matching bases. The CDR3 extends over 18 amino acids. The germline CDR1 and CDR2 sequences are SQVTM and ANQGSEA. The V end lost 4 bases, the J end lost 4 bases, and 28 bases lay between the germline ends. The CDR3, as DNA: TGCAGCGTTGGGGCTCCCCTGCACTGGGGGCGTTTGGTCTATGGCTACACCTTC. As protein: CSVGAPLHWGRLVYGYTF.

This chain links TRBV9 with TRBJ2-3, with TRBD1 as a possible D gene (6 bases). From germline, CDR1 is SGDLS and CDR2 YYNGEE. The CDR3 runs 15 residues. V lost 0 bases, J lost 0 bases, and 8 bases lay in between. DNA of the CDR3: TGTGCCAGCAGCGTAGATCAGGGGAGCACAGATACGCAGTATTTT. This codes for CASSVDQGSTDTQYF.

The CDR3 sequence is CASSLASGGGETQYF. CDR3 in DNA: TGCGCCAGCAGCTTAGCTAGCGGGGGTGGGGAGACCCAGTACTTC. The rearrangement links TRBV5-1 to TRBJ2-5, with TRBD2 identical over 10 bases. The germline V gene encodes CDR1 SGHRS and CDR2 YFSETQ. Losses at the gene ends were 2 bases for V and 5 bases for J; bases not matched to a gene: 6. The CDR3 is 15 amino acids. The full variable domain, completed using reference TRBV5-1 and TRBJ2-5, is KAGVTQTPRYLIKTRGQQVTLSCSPISGHRSVSWYQQTPGQGLQFLFEYFSETQRNKGNFPGRFSGRQFSNSRSEMNVSTLELGDSALYLCASSLASGGGETQYFGPGTRLLVL.

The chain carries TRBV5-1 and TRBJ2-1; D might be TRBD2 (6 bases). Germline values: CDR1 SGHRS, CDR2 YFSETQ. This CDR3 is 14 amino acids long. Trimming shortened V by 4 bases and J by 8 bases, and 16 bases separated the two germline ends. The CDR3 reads CASSPSLANDEQFF. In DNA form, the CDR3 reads TGCGCCAGCAGCCCCAGCCTAGCGAACGATGAGCAGTTCTTC.

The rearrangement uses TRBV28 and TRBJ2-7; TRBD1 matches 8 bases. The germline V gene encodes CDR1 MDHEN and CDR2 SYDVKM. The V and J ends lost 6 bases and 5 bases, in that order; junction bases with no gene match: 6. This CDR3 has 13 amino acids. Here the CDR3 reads CASRDRVHNEQYF. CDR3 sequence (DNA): TGTGCCAGCAGGGACAGGGTGCATAACGAGCAGTACTTC.

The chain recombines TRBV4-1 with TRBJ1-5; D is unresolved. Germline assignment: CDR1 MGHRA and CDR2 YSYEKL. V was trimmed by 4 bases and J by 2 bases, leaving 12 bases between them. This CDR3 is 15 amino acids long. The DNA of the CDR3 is TGCGCCAGCAGCCCCTTGTTTTTGGGCAATCAGCCCCAGCATTTT. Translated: CASSPLFLGNQPQHF.

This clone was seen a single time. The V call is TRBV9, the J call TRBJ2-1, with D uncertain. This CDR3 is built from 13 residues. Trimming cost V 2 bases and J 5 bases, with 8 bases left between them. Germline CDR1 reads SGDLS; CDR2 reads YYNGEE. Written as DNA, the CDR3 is TGTGCCAGCAGCGTGACTGTAAACAATGAGCAGTTCTTC. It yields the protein CASSVTVNNEQFF.

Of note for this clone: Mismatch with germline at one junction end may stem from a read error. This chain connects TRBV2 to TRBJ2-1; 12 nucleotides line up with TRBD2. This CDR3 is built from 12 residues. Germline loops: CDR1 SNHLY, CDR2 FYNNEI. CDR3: CASSPSGRAGIF. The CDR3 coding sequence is TGTGCCAGCAGTCCTAGCGGGAGGGCCGGGATCTTC. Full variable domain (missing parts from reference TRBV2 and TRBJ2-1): EPEVTQTPSHQVTQMGQEVILRCVPISNHLYFYWYRQILGQKVEFLVSFYNNEISEKSEIFDDQFSVERPDGSNFTLKIRSTKLEDSAMYFCASSPSGRAGIFGPGTRLTVL.

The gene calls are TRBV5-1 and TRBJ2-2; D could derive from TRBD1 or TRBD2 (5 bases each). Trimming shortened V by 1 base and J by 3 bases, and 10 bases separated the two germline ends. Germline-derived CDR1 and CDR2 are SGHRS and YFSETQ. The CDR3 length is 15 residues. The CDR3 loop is CASSLLGDDTGELFF. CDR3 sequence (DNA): TGCGCCAGCAGCTTGCTCGGGGACGACACCGGGGAGCTGTTTTTT.

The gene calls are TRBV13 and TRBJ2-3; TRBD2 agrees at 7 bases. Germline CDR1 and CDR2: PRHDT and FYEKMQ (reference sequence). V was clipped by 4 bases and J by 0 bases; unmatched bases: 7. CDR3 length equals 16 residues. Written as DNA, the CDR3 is TGTGCCAGCAGCTCCTCGTGGACTAGTAGCACAGATACGCAGTATTTT. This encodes CASSSSWTSSTDTQYF. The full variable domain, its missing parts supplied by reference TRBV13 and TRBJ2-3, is AAGVIQSPRHLIKEKRETATLKCYPIPRHDTVYWYQQGPGQDPQFLISFYEKMQSDKGSIPDRFSAQQFSDYHSELNMSSLELGDSALYFCASSSSWTSSTDTQYFGPGTRLTVL.

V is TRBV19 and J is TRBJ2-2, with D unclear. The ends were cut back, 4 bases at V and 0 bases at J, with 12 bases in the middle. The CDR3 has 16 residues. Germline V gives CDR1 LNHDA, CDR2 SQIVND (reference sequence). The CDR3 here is CASSNFGHANTGELFF. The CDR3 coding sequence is TGTGCCAGTAGTAACTTCGGGCACGCGAACACCGGGGAGCTGTTTTTT.

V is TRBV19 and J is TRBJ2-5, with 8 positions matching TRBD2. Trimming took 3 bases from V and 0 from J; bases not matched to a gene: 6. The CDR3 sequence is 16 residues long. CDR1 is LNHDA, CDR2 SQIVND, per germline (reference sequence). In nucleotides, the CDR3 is TGTGCCAGTAGTATCCTGGTTAGCGGGGACCAAGAGACCCAGTACTTC. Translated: CASSILVSGDQETQYF. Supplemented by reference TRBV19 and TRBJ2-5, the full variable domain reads DGGITQSPKYLFRKEGQNVTLSCEQNLNHDAMYWYRQDPGQGLRLIYYSQIVNDFQKGDIAEGYSVSREKKESFPLTVTSAQKNPTAFYLCASSILVSGDQETQYFGPGTRLLVL.

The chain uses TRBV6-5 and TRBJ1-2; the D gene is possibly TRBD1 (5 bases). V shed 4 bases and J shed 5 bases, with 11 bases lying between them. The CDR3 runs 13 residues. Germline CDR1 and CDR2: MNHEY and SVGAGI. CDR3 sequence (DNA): TGTGCCAGCAGTTCTATTGGGGGGTATGGCTACACCTTC. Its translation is CASSSIGGYGYTF.

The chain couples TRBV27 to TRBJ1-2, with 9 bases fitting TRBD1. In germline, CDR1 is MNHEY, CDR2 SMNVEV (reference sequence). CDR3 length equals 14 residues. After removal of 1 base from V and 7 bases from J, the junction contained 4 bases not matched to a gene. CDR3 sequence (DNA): TGTGCCAGCAGTTTATTGGGGACAGGGACTGGCTACACCTTC. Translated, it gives CASSLLGTGTGYTF.